This TCR beta chain was sequenced for a study of blood T cell repertoires in COVID-19. Method: immunoSEQ multiplex PCR; TCRdb's copy keeps in-frame clones and lacks some. The sample contains about 220,000 clones, 85% of which appear only once. The V end lost 0 bases, the J end lost 1 base, and 9 bases lay between the germline ends. The CDR3 is 15 amino acids. Germline CDR1 is SGHRS and CDR2 is YFSETQ. The sequence came from an older woman with COVID-19, enrolled during active disease. Sequencing was performed on peripheral blood. This sequence joins TRBV5-1 and TRBJ2-3; D is possibly TRBD2 (5 bases). The CDR3 coding sequence is TGCGCCAGCAGCTTGGGGCGGGCTGGCACAGATACGCAGTATTTT. Encoded protein: CASSLGRAGTDTQYF.